The present T cell receptor beta chain was sequenced within a study of Tregs in tolerant kidney transplant recipients. Study-wide results and limits: Expanding Tregs on activated donor B cells appeared to best identify donor-specific TCRbeta clones.

Germline V lookup: CDR1 SGHRS, CDR2 YFSETQ. This CDR3 is 16 amino acids long. Trimming removed 3 bases from V and 7 bases from J, with 19 bases in between. On this clone itself: Antigen specificity is unknown.

TCRdb's copy holds only in-frame clones and misses some; the assay was immunoSEQ multiplex PCR. The sample yields 50,000 to 80,000 clones, approximately 98% seen once. V usage is TRBV5-1 and J usage is TRBJ2-2; D is perhaps TRBD2 (7 bases). Sample: Tregs from blood, taken before the transplant. The sequence derives from a human donor who received a combined kidney and bone marrow transplant. CDR3: CASSSDGGRGGGELFF. Written as DNA, the CDR3 is TGCGCCAGCAGCTCGGACGGCGGGAGAGGGGGCGGGGAGCTGTTTTTT.